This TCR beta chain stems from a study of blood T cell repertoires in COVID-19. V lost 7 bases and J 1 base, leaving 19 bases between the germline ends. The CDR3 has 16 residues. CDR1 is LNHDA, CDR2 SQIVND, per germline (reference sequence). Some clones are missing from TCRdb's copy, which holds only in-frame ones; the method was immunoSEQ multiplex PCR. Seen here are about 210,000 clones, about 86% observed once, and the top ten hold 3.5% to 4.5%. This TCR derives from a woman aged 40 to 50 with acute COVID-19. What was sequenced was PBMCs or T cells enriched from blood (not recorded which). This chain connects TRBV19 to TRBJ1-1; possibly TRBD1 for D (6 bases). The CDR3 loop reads CASNFGQNLRNTEAFF. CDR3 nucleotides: TGTGCCAGTAATTTCGGACAGAACCTACGGAACACTGAAGCTTTCTTT. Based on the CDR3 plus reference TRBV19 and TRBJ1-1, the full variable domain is DGGITQSPKYLFRKEGQNVTLSCEQNLNHDAMYWYRQDPGQGLRLIYYSQIVNDFQKGDIAEGYSVSREKKESFPLTVTSAQKNPTAFYLCASNFGQNLRNTEAFFGQGTRLTVV.